Given below is one T cell receptor beta chain in context. Antigen specificity is unknown. The TCR beta cDNA libraries contained unique molecular identifiers. A population of about 1 to 11 million T cells gave rise to about half a million cDNA molecules. One entry per CDR3 protein, called by TCRdb with MiXCR from the PCR reads. The sample carries about 160,000 distinct CDR3 sequences, roughly 35% recorded once. The CDR3 extends over 15 amino acids. The V end was cut by 5 bases, the J end by 3 bases, with 17 bases between. This specimen comes from a study of post-analysis software for immune sequencing data. Findings and caveats of the study: Those samples that were prepared in the same batch co-clustered strongly by F measure. There were roughly five TRBV segments more frequent in patients than controls, and TRBV5-6, TRBV5-1 and TRBV20-1 were among them. There was significantly lower normalized Chao1 diversity in multiple sclerosis patients than in controls.

V and J are TRBV12-3 or TRBV12-4 and TRBJ2-7, with a tentative D call TRBD1 (5 bases). Sample: blood, taken after autologous hematopoietic stem cell transplantation. This TCR came from a girl between 5 and 17 years old with multiple sclerosis. The CDR3 nucleotides read TGTGCCAGCAGTCCCTTCTACAGGTCCCTCTACGAGCAGTACTTC. It encodes CASSPFYRSLYEQYF.